This T cell receptor (beta chain) was recorded in a study of blood T cell repertoires in COVID-19. Study-wide background: There were acute and convalescent COVID-19 samples, and they came from the United States, Italy and Spain. PBMCs, B-cell-depleted T cells, or T cells were the source of the cDNA or gDNA that made up the material.

The germline V gene has CDR1 KGHSH and CDR2 LQKENI. Trimming cost V 0 bases and J 4 bases; bases outside gene matches: 5. The length of the CDR3 is 15 residues. Under the authors' procedure: Estimates of nucleated cell counts were drawn from the amplification of reference gene primers. Assay: immunoSEQ multiplex PCR; the TCRdb copy retains only in-frame clones and omits some. V and J calls and clone size come straight from that table; D and trimming were deduced from the DNA. Here the sample spans some 110,000 clones, approximately 84% being singletons. Sequenced sample: peripheral blood. The TCR comes from a middle-aged man with acute or convalescent COVID-19. This chain links TRBV18 with TRBJ2-5; 7 bases match TRBD1. CDR3 sequence (DNA): TGTGCCAGCTCACCACCACAGGGGTACGGAGAGACCCAGTACTTC. Translating gives CASSPPQGYGETQYF. The variable domain in full, with the rest retrieved from reference TRBV18 and TRBJ2-5, is NAGVMQNPRHLVRRRGQEARLRCSPMKGHSHVYWYRQLPEEGLKFMVYLQKENIIDESGMPKERFSAEFPKEGPSILRIQQVVRGDSAAYFCASSPPQGYGETQYFGPGTRLLVL.